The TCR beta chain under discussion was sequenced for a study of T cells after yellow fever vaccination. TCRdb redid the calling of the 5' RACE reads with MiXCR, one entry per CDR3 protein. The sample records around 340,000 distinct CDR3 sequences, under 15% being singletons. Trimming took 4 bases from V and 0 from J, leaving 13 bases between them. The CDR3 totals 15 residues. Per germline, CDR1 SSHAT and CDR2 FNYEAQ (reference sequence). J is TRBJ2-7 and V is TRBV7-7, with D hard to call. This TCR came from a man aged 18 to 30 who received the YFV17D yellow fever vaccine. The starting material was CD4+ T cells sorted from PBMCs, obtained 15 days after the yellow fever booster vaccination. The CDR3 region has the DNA TGTGCCAGCAGCTCTGGCGTCGCTAGCTCCTACGAGCAGTACTTC. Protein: CASSSGVASSYEQYF.